This TCR beta chain was sequenced in a study of cytomegalovirus exposure and HLA in healthy donors. The length of the CDR3 is 16 residues. The V gene's germline CDR1 is SGHRS and CDR2 YFSETQ. J was trimmed by 7 bases and V by 3 bases; bases with no gene match: 6. This PCR relied on a set of 60 Vbeta primers and 13 Jbeta primers. The protocol was immunoSEQ multiplex PCR, while the TCRdb copy is restricted to in-frame clones and leaves out a portion. The table lists 85,000 to 90,000 clones, around 74% of them singletons, with 10% in the top ten. The chain joins TRBV5-1 to TRBJ2-1; 14 bases agree with TRBD2. This receptor was taken from a man under 40 in good health and CMV-seropositive. Sequenced input: PBMCs. CDR3 bases: TGCGCCAGCAGCTCCTCCGGGACTAGCGGGAGAAATGAGCAGTTCTTC. Its protein product is CASSSSGTSGRNEQFF.